Listed below are T cell receptor beta chains from one sample, sequenced in a study of blood T cell repertoires in COVID-19. Clones were sequenced by immunoSEQ multiplex PCR, and TCRdb holds only the in-frame ones, with some missing. The profile shows around 230,000 clones, 70% to 85% of them singletons. Specimen: PBMCs or T cells enriched from blood (not recorded which). All receptors derive from a middle-aged man who had recovered from COVID-19. The CDR3 runs from the conserved cysteine through the conserved F or W. The D gene is left open where the match is weak. Some rows mark clone size as missing; the rest say once, few, many or name a class of expanded clone.

cdr3_nt cdr3_aa cdr3_length j_call v_call clone_size d_call
TGTGCCAGCAGCCTTCGGGATGAGCAGTTCTTC CASSLRDEQFF 11 TRBJ2-1 TRBV3-1/TRBV3-2 once -
TGCGCCAGCAGTGAGACGGCTGGGGGGGGCACTGAAGCTTTCTTT CASSETAGGGTEAFF 15 TRBJ1-1 TRBV10-1 - -
TGTGCCAGCAGCTTTAAGCTCTCCTATAATTCACCCCTCCACTTT CASSFKLSYNSPLHF 15 TRBJ1-6 TRBV7-2 - -
TGTGCCAGCAGTGGGAGAGGGCAGGAGGATAATTCACCCCTCCACTTT CASSGRGQEDNSPLHF 16 TRBJ1-6 TRBV28 - -
TGTGCCAGCAGTTTAATCGGGGGATCCGGTCAGCCCCAGCATTTT CASSLIGGSGQPQHF 15 TRBJ1-5 TRBV28 - -
TGTGCCAGTAGTTCGCGGGGTGCAGGACAGCCCCAGCATTTT CASSSRGAGQPQHF 14 TRBJ1-5 TRBV19 few -
TGTGCCAGCACCAAACGAGGGGGGGCGATCGGCTACACCTTC CASTKRGGAIGYTF 14 TRBJ1-2 TRBV5-6 - -
TGTGCCAGCAGCTTAGGACTAGCGGGAAGCACAGATACGCAGTATTTT CASSLGLAGSTDTQYF 16 TRBJ2-3 TRBV7-3 - TRBD2
TGTGCCAGCAGCTTAGGAGGGAGCTGGGGTACAGATACGCAGTATTTT CASSLGGSWGTDTQYF 16 TRBJ2-3 TRBV7-2 - -
TGTGCCTTAAAAGCGGGGCCGAACACTGAAGCTTTCTTT CALKAGPNTEAFF 13 TRBJ1-1 TRBV19 - -
TGCAGCGTTCGGTTGAGCTCCTACAATGAGCAGTTCTTC CSVRLSSYNEQFF 13 TRBJ2-1 TRBV29-1 few -
TGTGCCAGCAGTGGACAGGGCCCGTACTTC CASSGQGPYF 10 TRBJ2-5 TRBV2 - TRBD1
TGTGCCTGGAGTGTAGGACAGAACTATGGCTACACCTTC CAWSVGQNYGYTF 13 TRBJ1-2 TRBV30 - -
TGTGCCAGCTCACAGGGATCGGGATCCTACGAGCAGTACTTC CASSQGSGSYEQYF 14 TRBJ2-7 TRBV18 - -
TGTGCCAGCAGTGCCGGGACAGGGGGCCACGAGCAGTACTTC CASSAGTGGHEQYF 14 TRBJ2-7 TRBV6-4 - TRBD1
TGTGCCAGCAGCCAGAGTACAGGGGGAAGGTCCTACGAGCAGTACTTC CASSQSTGGRSYEQYF 16 TRBJ2-7 TRBV3-1/TRBV3-2 - TRBD1
TGTGCCAGCAGTGATGGACAGCTCTATGGCTACACCTTC CASSDGQLYGYTF 13 TRBJ1-2 TRBV6-1 once -
TGTGCCAGCAGTGACAGGGGACCTGAAGCTTTCTTT CASSDRGPEAFF 12 TRBJ1-1 TRBV2 - -
TGTGCCCAAGGGCAGGGGCCTACGACTGAAGCTTTCTTT CAQGQGPTTEAFF 13 TRBJ1-1 TRBV30 - -
TGCGCCAGCAGCCAAGGAGCGTTGCCAGGGAACTATGGCTACACCTTC CASSQGALPGNYGYTF 16 TRBJ1-2 TRBV4-3 - -
TGCGCCAGCAGACCCCAAGCGGGGGCCAAGAATCAGCCCCAGCATTTT CASRPQAGAKNQPQHF 16 TRBJ1-5 TRBV10-2 - -
TGTGCCAGCAGGACTAGCGGGGAATACAATGAGCAGTTCTTC CASRTSGEYNEQFF 14 TRBJ2-1 TRBV27 - TRBD2
TGTGCCAGCAGCTTATTAAGGGGTCCATACGGCTACACCTTC CASSLLRGPYGYTF 14 TRBJ1-2 TRBV7-9 - -
TGTGCCAGCAGTAGACAGAGCTCCTACAATGAGCAGTTCTTC CASSRQSSYNEQFF 14 TRBJ2-1 TRBV2 - -
TGTGCCAGCAGCTTGTTGTCTAGCGGGAGGGCTACAGATACGCAGTATTTT CASSLLSSGRATDTQYF 17 TRBJ2-3 TRBV5-6 - TRBD2
TGTGCCAGCAGTAAACTTCGCACAGATACGCAGTATTTT CASSKLRTDTQYF 13 TRBJ2-3 TRBV12-3/TRBV12-4 - -
TGTGCCACCAGTGTGGGGACAGCTTACAATGAGCAGTTCTTC CATSVGTAYNEQFF 14 TRBJ2-1 TRBV24-1 - TRBD1
TGTGCCACCCAACAGGGTGGATACGCTGAAGCTTTCTTT CATQQGGYAEAFF 13 TRBJ1-1 TRBV12-3/TRBV12-4 - -
TGTGCCAGCAGCCAATCCACAGGGGGCGGCGGTTCACCCCTCCACTTT CASSQSTGGGGSPLHF 16 TRBJ1-6 TRBV3-1/TRBV3-2 few TRBD1
TGTGCCAGCAGCCTTCCGAACACTGAAGCTTTCTTT CASSLPNTEAFF 12 TRBJ1-1 TRBV12-3/TRBV12-4 - -
TGTGCCAGCAGCTTCGGGACTAGCAATGAGCAGTTCTTC CASSFGTSNEQFF 13 TRBJ2-1 TRBV3-1/TRBV3-2 - TRBD2
TGTGCCAGCACCCAAACCGGGACAGTAAGCGCTGAAGCTTTCTTT CASTQTGTVSAEAFF 15 TRBJ1-1 TRBV5-4 - TRBD1
TGTGCCAGCAGCTTGGGGTCGAACACGTTAACAGATACGCAGTATTTT CASSLGSNTLTDTQYF 16 TRBJ2-3 TRBV5-5 - -
TGTGCCAGCAGTCTCCTCCCTGGCGGGGGAGGGGATACGCAGTATTTT CASSLLPGGGGDTQYF 16 TRBJ2-3 TRBV2 - TRBD2
TGTGCCAGCAGCTCAGTCCGGGATTCCAACGTCCTGACTTTC CASSSVRDSNVLTF 14 TRBJ2-6 TRBV7-2 - -
TGTGCCAGCAGCCAAGAAGGGAGAGTCACTGAAGCTTTCTTT CASSQEGRVTEAFF 14 TRBJ1-1 TRBV3-1/TRBV3-2 once -
TGTGCCAGCAGCCCACTTGGCGGGGTCCCCTCCTACGAGCAGTACTTC CASSPLGGVPSYEQYF 16 TRBJ2-7 TRBV9 - -
TGTGCCAGCAGGAAACAGGGGGCGTCCCCCTACGAGCAGTACTTC CASRKQGASPYEQYF 15 TRBJ2-7 TRBV28 - TRBD1
TGTGCCAGCAGTCCCGGGACAGGGAGAAGGTCACCCCTCCACTTT CASSPGTGRRSPLHF 15 TRBJ1-6 TRBV6-2/TRBV6-3 - TRBD1